The next 27 T cell receptor beta chains were all read from a single sample in a study of Ad26.COV2.S vaccination and SARS-CoV-2 variants. Documented treatment: roughly 20 received Ad26.COV2.S at low or high dose, single or two shots; 5 received placebo; per-sample allocation not given. The samples date from day 63 after the first vaccine or placebo injection. Sequencing used immunoSEQ multiplex PCR; TCRdb keeps in-frame clones, though not all of them. The repertoire holds hundreds of thousands of clones, around nine tenths seen once, with around 10% in the top ten. This specimen consisted of peripheral blood, obtained in a trial of Ad26.COV2.S vaccine versus placebo. The receptor source for this set is a person aged 18-60 years who received the Ad26.COV2.S COVID-19 vaccine or a placebo.

This clone has just a few counts. V usage is TRBV5-6 and J usage is TRBJ2-2, with a weak D call TRBD2 (5 bases). This CDR3 contains 15 residues. With 7 bases removed from V and 1 base from J, the gap between germline ends came to 14 bases. Germline CDR1 is SGHDT and CDR2 is YYEEEE. In DNA form, the CDR3 reads TGTGCCAGCGGTCAGAGAGGGCTGAACACCGGGGAGCTGTTTTTT. It encodes CASGQRGLNTGELFF.

This clone was seen repeatedly, ten times or more. V usage is TRBV7-9 and J usage is TRBJ1-2, with 8 bases lining up with TRBD1. The J segment lost 6 bases and the V segment lost 3 bases, leaving 3 bases of the junction unmatched. The CDR3 length is 13 residues. Germline-derived CDR1 and CDR2 are SEHNR and FQNEAQ (reference sequence). The CDR3 here is CASSLDRADGYTF. As DNA, the CDR3 is TGTGCCAGCAGCTTGGACAGGGCTGATGGCTACACCTTC.

This clone was seen only once. V and J are TRBV10-3 and TRBJ2-7; possibly TRBD2 for D (6 bases). CDR3 size: 14 residues. V was shortened by 6 bases and J by 6 bases, with 18 bases between the two germline ends. Germline CDR1 ENHRY, CDR2 SYGVKD. CDR3 loop: CAIRGVEGVGEQYF. CDR3 bases: TGTGCCATCAGGGGTGTGGAGGGTGTGGGCGAGCAGTACTTC.

This chain links TRBV27 with TRBJ1-1; 9 nucleotides match TRBD1. The trim removed 6 bases at V and 10 bases at J, leaving 6 bases unmatched. Germline V gene lookup returns CDR1 MNHEY and CDR2 SMNVEV (reference sequence). The CDR3 totals 12 residues. This CDR3 reads CASSRQGGRAFF. The CDR3 DNA follows: TGTGCCAGCAGCCGACAGGGGGGAAGAGCTTTCTTT.

This clone showed up just once. As DNA, the CDR3 is TGTGCCAGCAGCTTAGTCGGTCAGGGGGCCCCAGATACGCAGTATTTT. Protein product: CASSLVGQGAPDTQYF. The chain recombines TRBV11-1 with TRBJ2-3; 8 nucleotides line up with TRBD1. The CDR3 contains 16 residues. Losses at the gene ends were 1 base for V and 4 bases for J; bases not matched to a gene: 7. From germline, CDR1 is SGHAT and CDR2 FQDESV (reference sequence).

The chain is built from TRBV7-2 and TRBJ1-2; D gene unclear. The V and J ends lost 3 bases and 4 bases respectively, with 12 bases between them. Germline CDR1 is SGHTA and CDR2 is FQGNSA. The CDR3 covers 14 residues. The CDR3 here is CASSLGLEPYGYTF. CDR3 nucleotide sequence: TGTGCCAGCAGCTTGGGTCTGGAGCCCTATGGCTACACCTTC.

This chain connects TRBV6-5 to TRBJ2-7; D possibly corresponds to TRBD1 (6 bases). Per germline, CDR1 MNHEY and CDR2 SVGAGI. Trimming removed 6 bases from V and 4 bases from J, with 13 bases in between. CDR3 size: 13 residues. For the CDR3, the DNA is TGTGCCAGCAGACGGACAGTGAGATACGAGCAGTACTTC. It yields the protein CASRRTVRYEQYF.

J is TRBJ2-1 and V is TRBV6-6, with no clear D. The CDR3 is 12 residues long. V was cut by 0 bases and J by 10 bases, with 7 bases left in between. Germline CDR1 reads MNHNY; CDR2 reads SVGAGI (reference sequence). The CDR3 nucleotides are TGTGCCAGCAGTTACTCGATTGGAGAGCAGTTCTTC. Translating it yields CASSYSIGEQFF.

This clone was recorded once. The chain couples TRBV11-1 to TRBJ2-1; 10 bases fit TRBD2. V lost 6 bases and J lost 6; bases outside the gene matches: 8. The CDR3 runs to 15 residues. From germline, CDR1 is SGHAT and CDR2 FQDESV (reference sequence). The CDR3 nucleotides are TGTGCCAGCAGTCCGAGCGGGAGGGCCTCCAATGAGCAGTTCTTC. The encoded protein is CASSPSGRASNEQFF.

The CDR3 region has the DNA TGCGCCAGCAGCTTGAAGCAGGGGGACACCGGGGAGCTGTTTTTT. Encoded protein: CASSLKQGDTGELFF. The chain is built from TRBV5-1 and TRBJ2-2; 7 bases match TRBD1. This CDR3 is built from 15 residues. Germline V gene data show CDR1 as SGHRS and CDR2 as YFSETQ. The trim removed 1 base at V and 3 bases at J, leaving 3 bases unmatched.

The chain couples TRBV2 to TRBJ1-2, with TRBD1 as a possible D gene (6 bases). Per the germline V gene, CDR1 is SNHLY and CDR2 is FYNNEI. V lost 1 base to trimming and J lost 8 bases, with 14 bases between them. The CDR3 runs to 14 residues. The CDR3 DNA reads as TGTGCCAGCAGTGAAGTTGTGAGGGGGGAGGGCTACACCTTC. Protein: CASSEVVRGEGYTF.

The rearrangement links TRBV10-3 to TRBJ2-2; D not resolved. The CDR3 is 10 amino acids. Per the germline V gene, CDR1 is ENHRY and CDR2 is SYGVKD. For the CDR3, the DNA is TGTCGTCCGGACACCGGGGAGCTGTTTTTT. Its protein product is CRPDTGELFF.

The V gene is TRBV2, the J gene TRBJ1-3; no definite D call. Germline CDR1 is SNHLY and CDR2 is FYNNEI. Trimming took 8 bases from V and 0 from J, leaving 11 bases between them. This CDR3 contains 14 residues. CDR3 protein: CASGNMVSGNTIYF. The CDR3 DNA reads TGTGCCAGCGGGAATATGGTCTCTGGAAACACCATATATTTT.

This clone was observed once. The CDR3 reads CASSLGRSDTQYF. In nucleotides, the CDR3 is TGTGCCAGCAGTTTAGGGCGGAGTGATACGCAGTATTTT. The chain couples TRBV28 to TRBJ2-3; no firm D call. The germline V gene encodes CDR1 MDHEN and CDR2 SYDVKM. Trimming pared 2 bases from V and 6 bases from J, leaving 9 bases between. The CDR3 is made up of 13 amino acids. Full variable domain (rest looked up from reference TRBV28 and TRBJ2-3): DVKVTQSSRYLVKRTGEKVFLECVQDMDHENMFWYRQDPGLGLRLIYFSYDVKMKEKGDIPEGYSVSREKKERFSLILESASTNQTSMYLCASSLGRSDTQYFGPGTRLTVL.

This chain connects TRBV28 to TRBJ2-7; D tentatively reads TRBD1 or TRBD2 (5 bases each). There are 16 residues in the CDR3. CDR1 MDHEN and CDR2 SYDVKM come from the germline V gene. V was trimmed by 5 bases and J by 0 bases, leaving 17 bases between them. The CDR3 reads CASSGDRGGRSYEQYF. The CDR3 DNA sequence: TGTGCCAGCAGTGGGGACCGTGGTGGCCGCTCCTACGAGCAGTACTTC.

The chain uses TRBV24-1 and TRBJ2-2; D may match TRBD1 or TRBD2 (5 bases each). This CDR3 contains 17 residues. The germline CDR1 and CDR2 sequences are KGHDR and SFDVKD. The V end lost 3 bases, the J end lost 4 bases, and 17 bases lay between the germline ends. CDR3 sequence (DNA): TGTGCCACCAGTGATCCGGGACCGCATGAAGTCACCGGGGAGCTGTTTTTT. It translates to CATSDPGPHEVTGELFF.

The chain couples TRBV7-9 to TRBJ2-5; D tentatively reads TRBD1 or TRBD2 (5 bases each). The germline V gene has CDR1 SEHNR and CDR2 FQNEAQ (reference sequence). This CDR3 is 14 amino acids long. Trimming took 3 bases from V and 4 from J, leaving 12 bases between them. The CDR3 bases are TGTGCCAGCAGCTTGGGGACCGTGGGAGAGACCCAGTACTTC. This sequence encodes CASSLGTVGETQYF.

J is TRBJ1-1 and V is TRBV5-6, with D maybe TRBD1 (6 bases). The germline V gene encodes CDR1 SGHDT and CDR2 YYEEEE. The length of the CDR3 is 15 residues. Trimming removed 2 bases at V and 0 bases at J, with 11 bases between. The CDR3 loop reads CASSFPGHLNTEAFF. Here the CDR3 DNA reads TGTGCCAGCAGCTTCCCGGGACATCTGAACACTGAAGCTTTCTTT.

This clone was seen once. The rearrangement links TRBV7-6 to TRBJ2-5, with 9 bases aligning to TRBD2. V was clipped by 3 bases and J by 4 bases; unmatched bases: 9. Germline-derived CDR1 and CDR2 are SGHVS and FNYEAQ. CDR3 length equals 16 residues. The chain's CDR3 is CASSFIGGGGGETQYF. In nucleotides, the CDR3 is TGTGCCAGCAGCTTTATTGGCGGGGGGGGTGGAGAGACCCAGTACTTC.

The chain has TRBV5-1 and TRBJ2-2; unclear D gene. The CDR3 consists of 15 residues. Germline CDR1 reads SGHRS; CDR2 reads YFSETQ. V shed 4 bases and J shed 1 base, with 11 bases lying between them. CDR3 in DNA: TGCGCCAGCAGCAAGGGTGGCGGGAACACCGGGGAGCTGTTTTTT. This sequence encodes CASSKGGGNTGELFF.

The chain links TRBV10-3 to TRBJ2-1; 8 bases fit TRBD2. Germline V gene sequence: CDR1 ENHRY, CDR2 SYGVKD. With V trimmed by 7 bases and J by 0 bases, 14 bases remained unmatched. The CDR3 covers 18 residues. The CDR3 bases are TGTGCCATCACCCTCGGGAGCGGGAGTGGCCACTCCTACAATGAGCAGTTCTTC. It codes for CAITLGSGSGHSYNEQFF.

This chain joins TRBV19 and TRBJ2-1; 8 bases align to TRBD2. The CDR3 has 15 amino acids. Germline lookup yields CDR1 LNHDA and CDR2 SQIVND (reference sequence). The V and J ends lost 5 bases and 4 bases, in that order; junction bases with no gene match: 7. CDR3 amino acids: CASSETSVAYNEQFF. CDR3 nucleotides: TGTGCCAGTAGTGAGACTAGCGTGGCGTACAATGAGCAGTTCTTC.

V usage is TRBV5-6 and J usage is TRBJ2-7, with D tentatively TRBD1 (5 bases). The V and J ends lost 2 bases and 6 bases respectively, with 12 bases between them. CDR1 SGHDT and CDR2 YYEEEE come from the germline V gene. The CDR3 is 13 residues long. The CDR3 nucleotides read TGTGCCAGCAGCTTTCTCTCAGGGTCCGAGCAGTACTTC. Its translation: CASSFLSGSEQYF.

V gene TRBV2 combines with J gene TRBJ1-4; D perhaps matches TRBD1 (6 bases). Trimming took 1 base from V and 6 from J, leaving 9 bases between them. The CDR3 covers 14 residues. The germline gives CDR1 SNHLY, CDR2 FYNNEI. CDR3 coding DNA: TGTGCCAGCAGTGAAGGCACAGGGTATGAAAAACTGTTTTTT. It specifies CASSEGTGYEKLFF.

This sequence joins TRBV5-1 and TRBJ1-2, with 7 nucleotides matching TRBD1. CDR1 is SGHRS, CDR2 YFSETQ, per germline. V trimming: 4 bases; J trimming: 4 bases; junction bases outside the gene matches: 7. The CDR3 consists of 14 residues. The CDR3 spells CASSQMTGSYGYTF. CDR3 bases: TGCGCCAGCAGCCAAATGACAGGGAGCTATGGCTACACCTTC.

V gene TRBV11-2 combines with J gene TRBJ2-3; D is tentatively TRBD1 or TRBD2 (6 bases each). V lost 5 bases, J lost 5 bases, and 17 bases lay in between. The CDR3 has 15 amino acids. The germline gives CDR1 SGHAT, CDR2 FQNNGV. This chain's CDR3 is CASSEVGGQRDTQYF. The CDR3 region has the DNA TGTGCCAGCAGCGAAGTAGGGGGGCAGAGAGATACGCAGTATTTT.

The chain is built from TRBV7-3 and TRBJ2-3; TRBD2 matches 9 bases. J lost 4 bases, V lost 1 base, and 6 bases had no gene match. This CDR3 region has 16 residues. The germline gives CDR1 SGHTA, CDR2 FQGTGA. CDR3 sequence (DNA): TGTGCCAGCAGCTTAAAACCCGGACTAGCGCCAGATACGCAGTATTTT. Translation gives CASSLKPGLAPDTQYF. Combining the CDR3 with reference TRBV7-3 and TRBJ2-3 gives the whole variable domain GAGVSQTPSNKVTEKGKYVELRCDPISGHTALYWYRQSLGQGPEFLIYFQGTGAADDSGLPNDRFFAVRPEGSVSTLKIQRTERGDSAVYLCASSLKPGLAPDTQYFGPGTRLTVL.